This is a list of T cell receptor beta chains from one sample in a study of T cells expressing NK-cell markers. TCRdb re-called the 5' RACE reads and shows each CDR3 protein once, DNA omitted. Its table lists tens of thousands of distinct CDR3 sequences. Specimen: blood T cells: a sorted CD56 or NKG2C T cell subset, CD4+ or CD8+ T cells, or bulk PBMC T cells (not recorded which). The receptor set was obtained from a woman aged 18 to 75 in good health. CDR3s include the opening cysteine and the closing phenylalanine or tryptophan.

V gene	J gene	CDR3 protein
TRBV24-1	TRBJ2-2	CATSSGGGTGELFF
TRBV5-1	TRBJ1-1	CASSAGQGGETEAFF
TRBV2	TRBJ2-5	CASSEAEGTYQETQYF
TRBV5-1	TRBJ2-2	CASSFQDTGELFF
TRBV7-9	TRBJ1-5	CASSLGGQGTNQPQHF
TRBV7-3	TRBJ2-7	CASSGTSGEQYF
TRBV4-1	TRBJ1-2	CASSQDRSGGGYTF
TRBV7-9	TRBJ1-2	CASSADRTAPYGYTF
TRBV27	TRBJ2-7	CASSLWGVLPDEQYF
TRBV12-3/TRBV12-4	TRBJ2-1	CASSPDWGNEQFF
TRBV7-2	TRBJ1-1	CASSLGSGSPLVNTEAFF
TRBV27	TRBJ1-1	CASSLSTASVNTEAFF
TRBV7-9	TRBJ1-4	CASSPQVPGQGENEKLFF
TRBV7-9	TRBJ2-7	CASSPPLGRSYEQYF
TRBV28	TRBJ2-3	CASSLFGPSTDTQYF
TRBV3-1	TRBJ2-5	CASSQDGARWAQYF
TRBV4-1	TRBJ2-7	CASSQVWGQGFYEQYF
TRBV20-1	TRBJ1-6	CSAAASGTYNSPLHF
TRBV2	TRBJ2-3	CASSDQGSDTQYF
TRBV2	TRBJ2-7	CASRYASGAGYEQYF
TRBV11-1	TRBJ2-7	CASSSYRDRTYSSYEQYF
TRBV6-2/TRBV6-3	TRBJ2-1	CASSWDSSYNEQFF
TRBV5-1	TRBJ2-7	CASSLGASYEQYF
TRBV12-3/TRBV12-4	TRBJ1-5	CASSQGVSQPQHF
TRBV12-3/TRBV12-4	TRBJ2-3	CASSFGWPGTDTQYF
TRBV7-3	TRBJ2-3	CASSFGGGAADTQYF
TRBV5-1	TRBJ2-7	CASKLDGSYEQYF
TRBV6-6	TRBJ2-2	CASSYPWDGELFF
TRBV6-5	TRBJ2-2	CASSYSGVAGNTGELFF
TRBV11-2	TRBJ2-1	CASSRGGGPGNEQFF
TRBV4-1	TRBJ2-7	CASSQGFPGQSYEQYF
TRBV29-1	TRBJ2-1	CSVEDGTFEFF
TRBV9	TRBJ2-3	CASSVESGGTDTQYF
TRBV12-3/TRBV12-4	TRBJ1-2	CASSYHGGRQDIYGYTF
TRBV6-4	TRBJ1-5	CASSEGSNQPQHF
TRBV27	TRBJ1-4	CASSPAATNEKLFF
TRBV9	TRBJ2-7	CASSRRTGDNEQYF
TRBV11-1	TRBJ1-6	CASSYQDRASPLHF
TRBV12-3/TRBV12-4	TRBJ2-7	CASSLARGTYEQYF
TRBV5-1	TRBJ1-1	CASSEGTGVTEAFF
TRBV7-9	TRBJ1-1	CASSPSPGPGAEAFF
TRBV3-1	TRBJ1-6	CASSQDRGSGNNSPLHF
TRBV12-5	TRBJ1-5	CASGLGRIDNQPQHF
TRBV7-9	TRBJ2-1	CASSPRQGPYNEQFF
TRBV5-1	TRBJ1-1	CASSSSGGAFF
TRBV9	TRBJ1-3	CASSVADSGNTIYF
TRBV7-2	TRBJ2-7	CASSLEPSPGSYEQYF
TRBV29-1	TRBJ2-2	CSVERRLAGGTGELFF
TRBV5-5	TRBJ1-3	CASSPRGGNTIYF